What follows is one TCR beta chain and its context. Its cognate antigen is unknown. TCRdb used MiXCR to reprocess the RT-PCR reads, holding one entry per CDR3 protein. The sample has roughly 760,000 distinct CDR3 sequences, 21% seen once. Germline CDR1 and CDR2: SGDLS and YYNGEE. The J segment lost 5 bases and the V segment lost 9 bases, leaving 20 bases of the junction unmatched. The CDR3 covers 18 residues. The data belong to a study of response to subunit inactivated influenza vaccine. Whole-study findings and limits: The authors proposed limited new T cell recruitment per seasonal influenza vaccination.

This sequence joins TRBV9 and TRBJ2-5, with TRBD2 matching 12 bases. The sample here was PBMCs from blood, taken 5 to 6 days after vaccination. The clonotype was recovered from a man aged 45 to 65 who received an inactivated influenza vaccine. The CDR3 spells CANSAQLSGLAGRETQYF. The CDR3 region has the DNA TGTGCCAACAGTGCACAGCTTAGTGGACTAGCGGGAAGGGAGACCCAGTACTTC.